What follows is one T cell receptor beta chain and its context. Its antigen remains unidentified. This PCR relied on a set of 60 Vbeta primers and 13 Jbeta primers. The method was immunoSEQ multiplex PCR; TCRdb's version includes in-frame clones alone and lacks a portion of them. Of some 100,000 clones listed, about three quarters were seen once; the top ten hold 14%. This specimen belongs to a study of cytomegalovirus exposure and HLA in healthy donors. Study-wide background: The roughly 120 million unique TCR beta sequences, from approximately 170 million T cells, were found by an earlier analysis.

The CDR3 extends over 14 amino acids. V was pared by 4 bases and J by 5 bases, with 6 bases of the junction left unmatched. Germline CDR1 is SNHLY and CDR2 is FYNNEI. Study outcomes and limitations: Roughly uniform depth of sequencing across donors was assumed in presence/absence analyses. About 90% or about 30% of the time was how often most TCR beta V segments were productive, according to an earlier analysis.

The specimen was PBMCs. This receptor was obtained from a male donor in good health and CMV-seropositive. V usage is TRBV2 and J usage is TRBJ2-5, with TRBD1 identical over 8 bases. In nucleotides, the CDR3 is TGTGCCAGCAGTGCGCAGGGGGCGGGCGAGACCCAGTACTTC. It codes for CASSAQGAGETQYF.